Following are 28 T cell receptor beta chains from one sample sequenced in a study of blood T cells in healthy people across ages. PCR was performed a second time for about 7 to 12 cycles using a sample-barcoded 5' primer and a J-beta primer mix. One entry per CDR3 protein results from TCRdb running MiXCR on the 5' RACE reads. The sample shows more than 1.4 million distinct CDR3 sequences, about 40% of them seen only once. Sequences were obtained from blood. The source of these receptors is a woman between 18 and 29 years old in good health.

The chain links TRBV9 to TRBJ2-3; D unclear. The V and J ends lost 3 bases and 0 bases respectively, with 8 bases between them. Germline CDR1 is SGDLS and CDR2 is YYNGEE. The CDR3 loop spans 14 amino acids. DNA of the CDR3: TGTGCCAGCAGCGCAGCCCCAAGCACAGATACGCAGTATTTT. Encoded protein: CASSAAPSTDTQYF.

The chain links TRBV7-8 to TRBJ2-1; TRBD2 matches 15 bases. The V and J ends lost 5 bases and 0 bases, in that order; junction bases with no gene match: 14. Germline V gives CDR1 SGHVS, CDR2 FQNEAQ. CDR3 length: 21 amino acids. CDR3 in DNA: TGTGCCAGCAGCCCTAGGGATAGGGGACTAGCGGGGGGTAGCTCCTACAATGAGCAGTTCTTC. Amino acids: CASSPRDRGLAGGSSYNEQFF. The entire variable domain, with the rest obtained from reference TRBV7-8 and TRBJ2-1, is as follows: GAGVSQSPRYKVAKRGQDVALRCDPISGHVSLFWYQQALGQGPEFLTYFQNEAQLDKSGLPSDRFFAERPEGSVSTLKIQRTQQEDSAVYLCASSPRDRGLAGGSSYNEQFFGPGTRLTVL.

This clonotype has more than one count but fewer than ten. V is TRBV2 and J is TRBJ2-5; D unclear. Germline V lookup: CDR1 SNHLY, CDR2 FYNNEI. Trimming took 7 bases from V and 7 from J, leaving 13 bases between them. There are 12 residues in the CDR3. CDR3 DNA: TGTGCCAGCACGCTGGGCTTTGGGACCCAGTACTTC. This gives the protein CASTLGFGTQYF. The whole variable domain, filled in from reference TRBV2 and TRBJ2-5, reads EPEVTQTPSHQVTQMGQEVILRCVPISNHLYFYWYRQILGQKVEFLVSFYNNEISEKSEIFDDQFSVERPDGSNFTLKIRSTKLEDSAMYFCASTLGFGTQYFGPGTRLLVL.

In this sample, this clonotype turned up a few times. The genes are TRBV5-1 and TRBJ2-3, with TRBD2 identical over 8 bases. J gave up 2 bases and V 1 base, and 12 bases lay outside the gene matches. Germline V gene lookup returns CDR1 SGHRS and CDR2 YFSETQ. The CDR3 is 18 residues long. CDR3 DNA: TGCGCCAGCAGCTTGCCTTATATAGCGGGGCATCCCACAGATACGCAGTATTTT. It translates to CASSLPYIAGHPTDTQYF.

The V and J genes are TRBV15 and TRBJ2-1; the D is unclear. Germline CDR1 LNHNV, CDR2 YYDKDF (reference sequence). The CDR3 is made up of 14 amino acids. Trimming took 0 bases from V and 9 from J, leaving 12 bases between them. This CDR3 reads CATSRDVTSLEQFF. As DNA, the CDR3 is TGTGCCACCAGCAGAGACGTTACGAGCCTTGAGCAGTTCTTC.

J is TRBJ2-1 and V is TRBV30; no clear D. The tail of the sequence fits TRBJ2-7 better, so the J call may be wrong. Germline lookup yields CDR1 GTSNPN and CDR2 SVGIG (reference sequence). The CDR3 totals 13 residues. The CDR3 region is CAWSLVPDNEQYF. The CDR3 coding sequence is TGTGCCTGGAGTCTCGTCCCAGACAATGAGCAGTACTTC.

The rearrangement uses TRBV20-1 and TRBJ2-4; 14 bases agree with TRBD2. Germline trimming cut 0 bases from V and 0 bases from J; bases unmatched to any gene: 16. This CDR3 is built from 22 residues. From germline, CDR1 is DFQATT and CDR2 SNEGSKA (reference sequence). CDR3 in amino acids: CSARDRCSRTSGGCLAKNIQYF. In DNA form, the CDR3 reads TGCAGTGCTAGAGATCGGTGTTCTAGGACTAGCGGGGGGTGTCTAGCCAAAAACATTCAGTACTTC.

The V call is TRBV7-9, the J call TRBJ2-7; TRBD1 matches at 8 bases. Germline V gene lookup returns CDR1 SEHNR and CDR2 FQNEAQ (reference sequence). Losses at the gene ends were 3 bases for V and 3 bases for J; bases not matched to a gene: 7. The CDR3 spans 15 residues. The CDR3 reads CASSFGQGGGYEQYF. The CDR3, as DNA: TGTGCCAGCAGCTTCGGACAGGGTGGGGGCTACGAGCAGTACTTC.

This clonotype was observed a handful of times. The chain combines TRBV7-9 with TRBJ1-1; D might be TRBD1 (5 bases). Germline V lookup: CDR1 SEHNR, CDR2 FQNEAQ (reference sequence). V lost 1 base and J lost 11, with 14 bases in between. This CDR3 region has 13 residues. The chain's CDR3 is CASSLGQGWGAFF. The CDR3 nucleotides read TGTGCCAGCAGCTTAGGCCAGGGCTGGGGCGCTTTCTTT.

This clonotype was picked up a small number of times. The chain links TRBV20-1 to TRBJ2-4; no reliable D call. V lost 7 bases and J 1 base, leaving 11 bases between the germline ends. The CDR3 covers 13 residues. Per the germline V gene, CDR1 is DFQATT and CDR2 is SNEGSKA (reference sequence). CDR3 residues: CSVAEGAKNIQYF. The CDR3 nucleotides are TGCAGTGTAGCCGAAGGGGCCAAAAACATTCAGTACTTC.

The sample holds a few counts of this clonotype. This sequence joins TRBV28 and TRBJ2-3, with TRBD1 as a possible D gene (6 bases). With 4 bases removed from V and 2 bases from J, the gap between germline ends came to 13 bases. The CDR3 totals 15 residues. The germline V gene has CDR1 MDHEN and CDR2 SYDVKM. CDR3 nucleotides: TGTGCCAGCAGTTCCCCCGGGGACAACACAGATACGCAGTATTTT. This gives the protein CASSSPGDNTDTQYF.

The chain carries TRBV9 and TRBJ1-1; TRBD1 might be the D (5 bases). Germline assignment: CDR1 SGDLS and CDR2 YYNGEE. The CDR3 spans 15 residues. The V and J ends lost 0 bases and 2 bases respectively, with 11 bases between them. CDR3 DNA: TGTGCCAGCAGCGTAGTGCCGGGACTTAACACTGAAGCTTTCTTT. It is translated as CASSVVPGLNTEAFF.

The gene calls are TRBV3-1 and TRBJ2-5; 8 nucleotides agree with TRBD2. V was clipped by 4 bases and J by 3 bases; unmatched bases: 10. This CDR3 is 16 amino acids long. Germline V gives CDR1 LGHDT, CDR2 YNNKEL (reference sequence). The CDR3 coding sequence is TGTGCCAGCAGCCCCGAATTACTAGCGGAGGAAGAGACCCAGTACTTC. Translating gives CASSPELLAEEETQYF.

This clonotype was counted once. This sequence joins TRBV4-1 and TRBJ2-1, with 10 bases lining up with TRBD2. Per the germline V gene, CDR1 is MGHRA and CDR2 is YSYEKL. The CDR3 totals 20 residues. Trimming at V came to 1 base and at J to 0 bases, leaving 12 bases not matched to a gene. The CDR3 region has the DNA TGCGCCAGCAGCCAAGGCGGAGCTAGCGGGAGTAAGGGCTCCTACAATGAGCAGTTCTTC. Amino acid sequence: CASSQGGASGSKGSYNEQFF.

This chain connects TRBV20-1 to TRBJ2-3; D remains unclear. Trimming removed 1 base from V and 6 bases from J, with 11 bases in between. CDR3 length equals 13 residues. CDR1 and CDR2 from the germline V gene are DFQATT and SNEGSKA (reference sequence). The CDR3 DNA sequence: TGCAGTGCTAGAGTGCCCCATGGTGATACGCAGTATTTT. Translating it yields CSARVPHGDTQYF.

J is TRBJ1-4 and V is TRBV30; D not certain. The V gene lost 0 bases and the J gene lost 0 bases, with 17 bases spanning the gap. CDR1 is GTSNPN, CDR2 SVGIG, per germline (reference sequence). The CDR3 runs to 18 residues. In DNA form, the CDR3 reads TGTGCCTGGAGTGTAAGTCTGAGCCGACCTGCAACTAATGAAAAACTGTTTTTT. Translation gives CAWSVSLSRPATNEKLFF.

This chain links TRBV12-3 or TRBV12-4 with TRBJ1-3, with D perhaps TRBD1 (5 bases). V lost 2 bases to trimming and J lost 8 bases, with 13 bases between them. The CDR3 sequence is 14 residues long. The DNA for the CDR3 is TGTGCCAGCAGTTTACTGGCAGGGAGGGACACCATATATTTT. It encodes CASSLLAGRDTIYF.

J is TRBJ1-1 and V is TRBV25-1, with D possibly TRBD1 on 5 matching bases. Germline V gene sequence: CDR1 MGHDK, CDR2 SYGVNS. V was shortened by 3 bases and J by 6 bases, with 14 bases between the two germline ends. This CDR3 is built from 14 residues. The DNA for the CDR3 is TGTGCCAGCAGTGAGCCCCTACAGGAGCCTGAAGCTTTCTTT. Protein product: CASSEPLQEPEAFF.

This chain joins TRBV20-1 and TRBJ2-7; D gene uncertain. Trimming removed 3 bases at V and 2 bases at J, with 8 bases between. This CDR3 is built from 12 residues. Germline V gives CDR1 DFQATT, CDR2 SNEGSKA (reference sequence). The CDR3 DNA reads as TGCAGTGCTAGTGGCGTAACCTACGAGCAGTACTTC. This translates into CSASGVTYEQYF.

The chain couples TRBV20-1 to TRBJ1-2; D is perhaps TRBD1 (6 bases). Germline V CDR1 and CDR2: DFQATT, SNEGSKA (reference sequence). The CDR3 spans 13 residues. V was cut by 4 bases and J by 4 bases, with 13 bases left in between. CDR3 sequence reads: CSAMGGSVYGYTF. Here the CDR3 DNA reads TGCAGTGCTATGGGGGGCAGTGTCTATGGCTACACCTTC.

The chain has TRBV6-2 or TRBV6-3 and TRBJ2-7; TRBD2 agrees at 10 bases. V gave up 7 bases and J gave up 7 bases; unmatched junction bases: 10. The germline CDR1 and CDR2 sequences are MNHEY and SVGEGT. CDR3 length: 14 residues. The CDR3 sequence is CASKAAGGNNEQYF. CDR3 nucleotide sequence: TGTGCCAGCAAGGCAGCGGGAGGGAATAATGAGCAGTACTTC.

The sample holds a few counts of this clonotype. The CDR3 region is CASRVGRSGRELFF. The CDR3 DNA reads as TGTGCCAGCCGGGTCGGGAGATCCGGGAGGGAGCTGTTTTTT. V and J are TRBV12-3 or TRBV12-4 and TRBJ2-2, with a weak D call TRBD2 (6 bases). The V end lost 8 bases, the J end lost 9 bases, and 19 bases lay between the germline ends. CDR3 length equals 14 residues.

The rearrangement uses TRBV4-1 and TRBJ2-1; 8 nucleotides match TRBD2. After removal of 1 base from V and 4 bases from J, the junction contained 6 bases not matched to a gene. CDR3 length: 16 residues. CDR1 and CDR2 (germline): MGHRA, YSYEKL. The CDR3 loop is CASSQGFTSGYNEQFF. The DNA of the CDR3 is TGCGCCAGCAGCCAAGGATTTACTAGCGGTTACAATGAGCAGTTCTTC.

The chain recombines TRBV12-3 or TRBV12-4 with TRBJ1-4; D uncertain. The CDR3 covers 19 residues. Trimming shortened V by 5 bases and J by 5 bases, and 27 bases separated the two germline ends. The CDR3 nucleotides read TGTGCCAGCAGTCCCGACCCGAGGACCGGGAGTGCCCCAAATGAAAAACTGTTTTTT. Translation: CASSPDPRTGSAPNEKLFF.

The chain combines TRBV21-1 with TRBJ2-7; the D call of TRBD1 is as the table states it, not checked on the DNA. TRBV21-1 is a documented pseudogene. CDR3 length: 16 amino acids. The CDR3 DNA sequence: TGTGCCAGCAGCCCCACCCGGGAGCCTATCTTCTACGAGCAGTACTTC. Its protein is CASSPTREPIFYEQYF.

This clonotype has more than one count but fewer than ten. This sequence joins TRBV5-1 and TRBJ2-7; TRBD1 matches 7 bases. Unmatched junction bases numbered 4, after V lost 4 bases and J lost 0 bases. This CDR3 is 14 amino acids long. Germline-derived CDR1 and CDR2 are SGHRS and YFSETQ. The CDR3 DNA is TGCGCCAGCAGCGGGGGACAGTACTCCTACGAGCAGTACTTC. Translating gives CASSGGQYSYEQYF.

In its sample, this clonotype was seen a few times. V and J are TRBV29-1 and TRBJ2-4, with unresolved D. The CDR3 runs 13 residues. Trimming cost V 5 bases and J 0 bases, with 8 bases left between them. Germline V lookup: CDR1 SQVTM, CDR2 ANQGSEA. The CDR3 is CSVNEIAKNIQYF. The CDR3, as DNA: TGCAGCGTTAACGAAATAGCCAAAAACATTCAGTACTTC.

This sequence joins TRBV10-3 and TRBJ2-3; D perhaps matches TRBD2 (6 bases). The germline CDR1 and CDR2 sequences are ENHRY and SYGVKD. Trimming took off 4 bases at V and 1 base at J, with 18 bases between the two ends. This CDR3 has 17 residues. As DNA, the CDR3 is TGTGCCATCAGTGTCCGCGTGGGGATAGCGGGCACAGATACGCAGTATTTT. Its translation is CAISVRVGIAGTDTQYF.